The clone carrying this TCR beta chain was observed at least ten times. The sample originates from a study of T cells in Graves' hyperthyroidism and ophthalmopathy. PBMCs were sourced from over 8.5 ml fresh peripheral blood. TCR beta CDR3 regions were amplified from RNA. HTBI primers were the set used in a first-round RT-PCR of the TCR CDR3. TCRdb processed the multiplex PCR reads anew with MiXCR; each CDR3 protein has one entry. The data hold some 560,000 distinct CDR3 sequences, with 12% to 15% observed a single time. The CDR3 has 15 residues. V lost 0 bases and J lost 9; bases outside the gene matches: 6. Germline V gives CDR1 PRHDT, CDR2 FYEKMQ (reference sequence).

The receptor comes from a woman in her thirties or forties with Graves' hyperthyroidism. Sequenced material: blood. The chain couples TRBV13 to TRBJ2-3; the match to TRBD2 covers 10 bases. The CDR3 region has the DNA TGTGCCAGCAGCTTAGGGCCTAGCGGGAGCGGCACGCAGTATTTT. This sequence encodes CASSLGPSGSGTQYF.